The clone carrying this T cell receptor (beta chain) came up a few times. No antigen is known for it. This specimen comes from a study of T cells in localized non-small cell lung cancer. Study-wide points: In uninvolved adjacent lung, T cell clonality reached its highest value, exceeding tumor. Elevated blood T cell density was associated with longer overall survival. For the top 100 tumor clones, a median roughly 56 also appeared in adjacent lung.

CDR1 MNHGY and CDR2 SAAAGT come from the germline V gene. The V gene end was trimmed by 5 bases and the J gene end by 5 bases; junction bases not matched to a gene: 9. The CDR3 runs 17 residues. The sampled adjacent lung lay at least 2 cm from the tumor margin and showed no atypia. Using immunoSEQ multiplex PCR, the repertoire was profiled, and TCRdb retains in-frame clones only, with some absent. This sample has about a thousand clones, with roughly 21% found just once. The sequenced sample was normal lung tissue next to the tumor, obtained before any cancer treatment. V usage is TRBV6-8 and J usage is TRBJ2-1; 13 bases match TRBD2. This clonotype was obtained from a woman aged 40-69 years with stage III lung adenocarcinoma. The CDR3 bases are TGTGCCAGCAGTGGACTAGCGGGAGAGAGGAAAAACAATGAGCAGTTCTTC. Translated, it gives CASSGLAGERKNNEQFF.